This T cell receptor (beta chain) comes out of a study of T cells in tuberculosis. Background on the study: In South Africa, adults with active tuberculosis were compared with IGRA-negative and latently infected IGRA-positive adolescents.

Trimming removed 0 bases at V and 3 bases at J, with 12 bases between. Germline V gene lookup returns CDR1 LGHNA and CDR2 YNFKEQ. The CDR3 is 16 amino acids. Clones were read by immunoSEQ multiplex PCR, and TCRdb kept only the in-frame ones, dropping some. Of roughly 44,000 clones in the sample, 90% to 95% were seen once. The chain recombines TRBV4-2 with TRBJ1-3; a weak D match, TRBD1 (6 bases). The source is a donor between 10 and 35 years old with latent tuberculosis or without tuberculosis infection. Input material: PBMCs. The CDR3 sequence: CASSQDMAGVGNTIYF. CDR3 in DNA: TGTGCCAGCAGCCAAGATATGGCAGGGGTTGGAAACACCATATATTTT.